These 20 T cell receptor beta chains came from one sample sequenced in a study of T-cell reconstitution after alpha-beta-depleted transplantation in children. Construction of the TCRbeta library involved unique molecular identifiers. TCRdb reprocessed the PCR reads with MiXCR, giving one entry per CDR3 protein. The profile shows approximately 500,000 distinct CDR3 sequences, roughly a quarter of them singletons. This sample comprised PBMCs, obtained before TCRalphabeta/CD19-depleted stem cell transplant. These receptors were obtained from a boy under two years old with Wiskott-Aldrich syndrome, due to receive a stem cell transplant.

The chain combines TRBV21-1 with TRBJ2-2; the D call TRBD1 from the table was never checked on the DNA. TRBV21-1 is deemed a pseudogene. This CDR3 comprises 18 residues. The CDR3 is CASSKAYRDRVGTGELFF. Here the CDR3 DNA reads TGTGCCAGCAGCAAAGCGTACAGAGACAGGGTAGGAACCGGGGAGCTGTTTTTT.

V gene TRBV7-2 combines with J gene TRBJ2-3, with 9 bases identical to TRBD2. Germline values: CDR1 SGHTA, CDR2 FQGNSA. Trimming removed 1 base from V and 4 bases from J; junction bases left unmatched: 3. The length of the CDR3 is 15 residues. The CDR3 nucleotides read TGTGCCAGCAGCTTAGTAGCGGGAGTGCCAGATACGCAGTATTTT. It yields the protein CASSLVAGVPDTQYF. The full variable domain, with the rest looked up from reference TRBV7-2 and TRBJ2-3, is GAGVSQSPSNKVTEKGKDVELRCDPISGHTALYWYRQSLGQGLEFLIYFQGNSAPDKSGLPSDRFSAERTGGSVSTLTIQRTQQEDSAVYLCASSLVAGVPDTQYFGPGTRLTVL.

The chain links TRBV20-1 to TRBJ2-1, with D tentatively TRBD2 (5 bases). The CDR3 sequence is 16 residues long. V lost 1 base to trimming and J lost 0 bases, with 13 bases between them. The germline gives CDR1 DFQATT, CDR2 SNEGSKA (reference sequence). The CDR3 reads CSARVGESGSYNEQFF. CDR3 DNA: TGCAGTGCTAGAGTCGGGGAGTCGGGCTCCTACAATGAGCAGTTCTTC.

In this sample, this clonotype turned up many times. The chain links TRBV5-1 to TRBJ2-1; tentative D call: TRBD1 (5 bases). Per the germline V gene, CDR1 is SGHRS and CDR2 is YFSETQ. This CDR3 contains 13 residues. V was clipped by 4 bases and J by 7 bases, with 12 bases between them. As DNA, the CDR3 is TGCGCCAGCAGCACCCCTGCAGGGAATGAGCAGTTCTTC. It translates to CASSTPAGNEQFF.

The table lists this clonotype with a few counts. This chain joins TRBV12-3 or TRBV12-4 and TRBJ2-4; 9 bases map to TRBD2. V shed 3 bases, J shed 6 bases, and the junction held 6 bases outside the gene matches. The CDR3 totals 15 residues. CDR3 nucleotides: TGTGCCAGCAGTTTGGCGGGAGGGCCGGGAAACATTCAGTACTTC. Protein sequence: CASSLAGGPGNIQYF.

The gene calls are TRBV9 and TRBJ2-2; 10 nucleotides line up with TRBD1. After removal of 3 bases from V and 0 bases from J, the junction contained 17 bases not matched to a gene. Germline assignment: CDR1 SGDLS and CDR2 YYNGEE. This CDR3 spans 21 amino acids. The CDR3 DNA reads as TGTGCCAGCAGCGCGGAGGTAGGGACAGGGGTTCTCCTAGCGAACACCGGGGAGCTGTTTTTT. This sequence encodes CASSAEVGTGVLLANTGELFF.

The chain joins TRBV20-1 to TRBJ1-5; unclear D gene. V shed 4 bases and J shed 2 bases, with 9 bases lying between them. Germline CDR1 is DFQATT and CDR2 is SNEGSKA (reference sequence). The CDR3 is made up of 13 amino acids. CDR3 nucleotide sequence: TGCAGTGCTATGGAGGCAGGCAATCAGCCCCAGCATTTT. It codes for CSAMEAGNQPQHF.

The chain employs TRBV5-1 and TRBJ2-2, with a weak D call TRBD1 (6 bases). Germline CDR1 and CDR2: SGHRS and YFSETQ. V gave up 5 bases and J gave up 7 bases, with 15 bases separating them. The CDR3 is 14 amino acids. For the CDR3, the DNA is TGCGCCAGCAGAGCCAGGGGAATTGTCGGGGAGCTGTTTTTT. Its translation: CASRARGIVGELFF. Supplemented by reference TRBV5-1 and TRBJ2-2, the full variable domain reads KAGVTQTPRYLIKTRGQQVTLSCSPISGHRSVSWYQQTPGQGLQFLFEYFSETQRNKGNFPGRFSGRQFSNSRSEMNVSTLELGDSALYLCASRARGIVGELFFGEGSRLTVL.

The CDR3 DNA reads as TGTGCCAGCAGTGTGGACAGTTACTACGAGCAGTACTTC. This sequence encodes CASSVDSYYEQYF. V is TRBV12-3 or TRBV12-4 and J is TRBJ2-7; tentative D call: TRBD1 (6 bases). The V gene lost 5 bases and the J gene lost 3 bases, with 11 bases spanning the gap. This CDR3 has 13 residues.

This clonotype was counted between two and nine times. The CDR3 region has the DNA TGCGCCAGCAGCCCCCTCCAGCTAGCGGGACAAGAGACCCAGTACTTC. Translation: CASSPLQLAGQETQYF. V and J are TRBV5-1 and TRBJ2-5; TRBD2 matches at 9 bases. The germline gives CDR1 SGHRS, CDR2 YFSETQ. The CDR3 runs 16 residues. V was clipped by 4 bases and J by 2 bases; unmatched bases: 9.

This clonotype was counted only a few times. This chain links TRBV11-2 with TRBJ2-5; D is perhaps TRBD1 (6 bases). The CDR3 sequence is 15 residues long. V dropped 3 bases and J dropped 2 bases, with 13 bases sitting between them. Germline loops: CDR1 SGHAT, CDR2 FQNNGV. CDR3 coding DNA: TGTGCCAGCAGCTTCTCCGGGACACCTCAAGAGACCCAGTACTTC. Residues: CASSFSGTPQETQYF.

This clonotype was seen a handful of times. DNA for the CDR3: TGCAGTGCTAGCCGGCAACCATCCTCGGATCAGCCCCAGCATTTT. The encoded protein is CSASRQPSSDQPQHF. V gene TRBV20-1 combines with J gene TRBJ1-5; D is unclear. This CDR3 is 15 amino acids long. CDR1 is DFQATT, CDR2 SNEGSKA, per germline (reference sequence). Deletions cut 3 bases from V and 5 bases from J, with 17 bases between.

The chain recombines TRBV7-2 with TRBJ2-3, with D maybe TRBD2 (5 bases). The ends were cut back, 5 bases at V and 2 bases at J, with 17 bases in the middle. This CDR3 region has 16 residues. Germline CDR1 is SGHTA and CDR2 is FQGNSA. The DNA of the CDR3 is TGTGCCAGCAGCCCTCAACTCGAGCGGTCCACAGATACGCAGTATTTT. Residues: CASSPQLERSTDTQYF.

The CDR3 bases are TGCGCCACCTCTCCGGGACTAGCGGGGAGCATTCAGTACTTC. Amino acid sequence: CATSPGLAGSIQYF. The V gene is TRBV5-1, the J gene TRBJ2-4, with 13 bases lining up with TRBD2. The CDR3 sequence is 14 residues long. V lost 9 bases to trimming and J lost 9 bases; unmatched junction nucleotides: 9. Germline V gives CDR1 SGHRS, CDR2 YFSETQ.

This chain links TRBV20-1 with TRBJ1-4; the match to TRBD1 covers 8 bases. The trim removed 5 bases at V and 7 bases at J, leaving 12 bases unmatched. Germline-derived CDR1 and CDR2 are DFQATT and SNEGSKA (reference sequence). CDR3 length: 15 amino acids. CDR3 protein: CSAQSAQGAGEKLFF. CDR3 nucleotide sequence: TGCAGTGCTCAATCGGCGCAGGGGGCGGGTGAAAAACTGTTTTTT.

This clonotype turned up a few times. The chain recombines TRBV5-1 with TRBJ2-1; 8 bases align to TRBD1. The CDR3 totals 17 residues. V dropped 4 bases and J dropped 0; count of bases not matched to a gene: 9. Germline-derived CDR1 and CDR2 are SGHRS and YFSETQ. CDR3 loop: CASSLRGRSSSYNEQFF. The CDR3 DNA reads TGCGCCAGCAGCCTCAGGGGGCGTTCGAGCTCCTACAATGAGCAGTTCTTC.

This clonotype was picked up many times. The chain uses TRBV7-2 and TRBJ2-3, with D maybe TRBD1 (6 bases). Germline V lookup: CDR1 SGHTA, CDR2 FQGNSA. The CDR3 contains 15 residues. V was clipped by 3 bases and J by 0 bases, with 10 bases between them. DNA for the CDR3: TGTGCCAGCAGCTTGGTTGGGGGCAGCACAGATACGCAGTATTTT. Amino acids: CASSLVGGSTDTQYF.

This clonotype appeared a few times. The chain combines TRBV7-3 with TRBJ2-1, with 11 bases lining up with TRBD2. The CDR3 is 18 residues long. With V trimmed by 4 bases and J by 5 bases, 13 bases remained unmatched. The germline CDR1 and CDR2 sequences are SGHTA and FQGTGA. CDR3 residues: CASSSTRPGLAVHNEQFF. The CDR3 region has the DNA TGTGCCAGCAGCTCTACTAGGCCGGGACTAGCGGTTCACAATGAGCAGTTCTTC.

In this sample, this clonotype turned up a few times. In DNA, the CDR3 is TGTGCCATCAGGAGGACAGGTCCTAACAATGAGCAGTTCTTC. Its translation: CAIRRTGPNNEQFF. The rearrangement joins TRBV10-3 to TRBJ2-1; 7 positions agree with TRBD1. The germline V gene encodes CDR1 ENHRY and CDR2 SYGVKD. The CDR3 is made up of 14 amino acids. The junction had 7 bases not matched to a gene; V was cut back by 6 bases and J by 5 bases.

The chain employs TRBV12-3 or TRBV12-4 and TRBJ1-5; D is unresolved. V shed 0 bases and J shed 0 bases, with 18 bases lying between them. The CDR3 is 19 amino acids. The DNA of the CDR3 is TGTGCCAGCAGTTTAGCGAGGAGGGCCCCACCTTATAGCAATCAGCCCCAGCATTTT. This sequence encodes CASSLARRAPPYSNQPQHF.